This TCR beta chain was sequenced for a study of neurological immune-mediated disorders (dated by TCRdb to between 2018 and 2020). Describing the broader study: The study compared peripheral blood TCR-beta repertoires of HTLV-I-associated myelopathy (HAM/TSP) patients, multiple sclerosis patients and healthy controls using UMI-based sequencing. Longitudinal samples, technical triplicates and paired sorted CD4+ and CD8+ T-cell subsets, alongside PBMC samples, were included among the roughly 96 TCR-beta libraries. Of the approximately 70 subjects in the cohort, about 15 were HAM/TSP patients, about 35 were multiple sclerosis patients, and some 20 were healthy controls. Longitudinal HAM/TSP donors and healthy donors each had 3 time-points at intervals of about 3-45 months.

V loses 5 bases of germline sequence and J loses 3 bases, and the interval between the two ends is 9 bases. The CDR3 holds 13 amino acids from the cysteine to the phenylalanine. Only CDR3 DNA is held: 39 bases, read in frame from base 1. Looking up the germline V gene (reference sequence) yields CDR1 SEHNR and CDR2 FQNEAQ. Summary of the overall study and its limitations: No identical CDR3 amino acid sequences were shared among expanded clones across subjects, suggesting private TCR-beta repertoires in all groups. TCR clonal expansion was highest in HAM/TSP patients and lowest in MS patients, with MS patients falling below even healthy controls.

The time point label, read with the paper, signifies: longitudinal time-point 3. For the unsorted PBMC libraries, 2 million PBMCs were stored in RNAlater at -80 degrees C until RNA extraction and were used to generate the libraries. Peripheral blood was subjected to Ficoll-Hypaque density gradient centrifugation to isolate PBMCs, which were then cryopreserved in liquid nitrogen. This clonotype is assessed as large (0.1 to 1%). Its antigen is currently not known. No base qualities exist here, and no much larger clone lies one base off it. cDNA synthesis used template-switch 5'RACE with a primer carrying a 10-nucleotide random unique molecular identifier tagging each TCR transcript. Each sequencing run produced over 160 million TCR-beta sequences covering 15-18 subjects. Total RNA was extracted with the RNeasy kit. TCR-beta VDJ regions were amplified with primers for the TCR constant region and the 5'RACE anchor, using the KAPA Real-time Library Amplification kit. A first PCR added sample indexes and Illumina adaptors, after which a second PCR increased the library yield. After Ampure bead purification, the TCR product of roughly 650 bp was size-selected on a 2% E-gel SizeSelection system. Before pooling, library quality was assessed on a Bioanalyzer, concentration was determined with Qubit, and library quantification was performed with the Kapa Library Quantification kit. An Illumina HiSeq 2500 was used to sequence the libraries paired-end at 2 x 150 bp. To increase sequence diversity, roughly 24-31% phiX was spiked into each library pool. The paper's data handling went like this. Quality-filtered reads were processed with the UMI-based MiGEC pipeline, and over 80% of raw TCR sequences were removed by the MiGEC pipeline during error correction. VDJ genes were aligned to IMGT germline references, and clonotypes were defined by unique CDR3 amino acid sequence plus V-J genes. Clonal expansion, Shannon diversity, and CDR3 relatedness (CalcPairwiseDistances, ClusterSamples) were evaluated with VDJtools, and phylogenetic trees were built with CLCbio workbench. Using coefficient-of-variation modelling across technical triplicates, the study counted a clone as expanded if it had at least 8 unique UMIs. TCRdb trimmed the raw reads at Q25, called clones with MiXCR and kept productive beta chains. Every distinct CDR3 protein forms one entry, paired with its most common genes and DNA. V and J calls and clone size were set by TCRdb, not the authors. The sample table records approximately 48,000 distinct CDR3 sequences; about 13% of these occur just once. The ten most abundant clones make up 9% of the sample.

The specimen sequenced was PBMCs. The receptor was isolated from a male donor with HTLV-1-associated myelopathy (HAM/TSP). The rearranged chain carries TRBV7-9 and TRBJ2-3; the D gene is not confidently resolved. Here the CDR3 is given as CASSPDRTDTQYF. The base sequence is TGTGCCAGCAGCCCCGATAGAACAGATACGCAGTATTTT. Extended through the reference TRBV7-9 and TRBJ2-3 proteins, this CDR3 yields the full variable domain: DTGVSQNPRHKITKRGQNVTFRCDPISEHNRLYWYRQTLGQGPEFLTYFQNEAQLEKSRLLSDRFSAERPKGSFSTLEIQRTEQGDSAMYLCASSPDRTDTQYFGPGTRLTVL.